The 9 T cell receptor beta chains below come from one sample, sequenced in a study of T cells after yellow fever vaccination. MiXCR was run by TCRdb on the 5' RACE reads, yielding one entry per CDR3 protein. This sample has roughly 500,000 distinct CDR3 sequences; 19% occur once, and the top ten carry approximately 14%. The sequenced sample was PBMCs, obtained 15 days after the yellow fever booster vaccination. These receptor sequences come from a man younger than 45 who received the YFV17D yellow fever vaccine.

The chain joins TRBV7-3 to TRBJ2-2; D call uncertain. The CDR3 contains 17 residues. Trimming removed 2 bases at V and 4 bases at J, with 17 bases between. The germline CDR1 and CDR2 sequences are SGHTA and FQGTGA. The CDR3 protein is CASSLGPVMDSTGELFF. DNA of the CDR3: TGTGCCAGCAGCTTAGGGCCCGTAATGGATAGCACCGGGGAGCTGTTTTTT.

The rearrangement joins TRBV6-5 to TRBJ2-1; TRBD2 might be the D (6 bases). CDR3 length equals 13 residues. Germline CDR1 MNHEY, CDR2 SVGAGI. The V end lost 2 bases, the J end lost 5 bases, and 7 bases lay between the germline ends. CDR3 region: CASSYRENNEQFF. The DNA of the CDR3 is TGTGCCAGCAGTTACCGGGAGAACAATGAGCAGTTCTTC.

This sequence joins TRBV4-3 and TRBJ1-3; D remains ambiguous. The length of the CDR3 is 14 residues. V shed 0 bases and J shed 5 bases, with 8 bases lying between them. Germline V gives CDR1 LGHNA, CDR2 YSLEER. CDR3 nucleotides: TGCGCCAGCAGCCAAGAAGGAAAACGAAACACCATATATTTT. Translation: CASSQEGKRNTIYF.

This clonotype was counted a few times. The gene calls are TRBV7-9 and TRBJ2-7; the D is unclear. V was trimmed by 4 bases and J by 2 bases, leaving 12 bases between them. The germline V gene encodes CDR1 SEHNR and CDR2 FQNEAQ (reference sequence). The CDR3 is 14 amino acids. The CDR3 coding sequence is TGTGCCAGCAGCTCCCCCGGCAGAGCCTACGAGCAGTACTTC. This sequence encodes CASSSPGRAYEQYF. Together with reference TRBV7-9 and TRBJ2-7, the CDR3 gives the full variable domain: DTGVSQNPRHKITKRGQNVTFRCDPISEHNRLYWYRQTLGQGPEFLTYFQNEAQLEKSRLLSDRFSAERPKGSFSTLEIQRTEQGDSAMYLCASSSPGRAYEQYFGPGTRLTVT.

This rearrangement joins TRBV3-1 to TRBJ2-1, with 7 positions matching TRBD2. Germline loops: CDR1 LGHDT, CDR2 YNNKEL (reference sequence). There are 15 residues in the CDR3. After removal of 11 bases from V and 13 bases from J, the junction contained 23 bases not matched to a gene. The CDR3: CASCQESGLERKQFF. In DNA form, the CDR3 reads TGTGCCTCCTGCCAAGAATCCGGACTAGAACGGAAACAGTTCTTC.

This clonotype was observed a handful of times. The chain joins TRBV6-2 or TRBV6-3 to TRBJ2-7, with 7 bases lining up with TRBD1. CDR3 length: 12 amino acids. Germline CDR1 is MNHEY and CDR2 is SVGEGT. The V segment lost 8 bases and the J segment 3 bases; nucleotides outside the gene matches: 4. DNA for the CDR3: TGTGCCAGCCGGGACAGTCTCTACGAGCAGTACTTC. It encodes CASRDSLYEQYF.

This clonotype was observed a few times. The rearrangement uses TRBV20-1 and TRBJ2-1; D perhaps matches TRBD1 (6 bases). V was clipped by 6 bases and J by 10 bases, with 28 bases between them. The germline V gene has CDR1 DFQATT and CDR2 SNEGSKA (reference sequence). The CDR3 consists of 16 residues. The CDR3 DNA follows: TGCAGTGCAGGAGGTCAAGGACAGTCGGGGAATTACGAGCAGTTCTTC. Translating it yields CSAGGQGQSGNYEQFF.

The chain carries TRBV9 and TRBJ2-1, with unresolved D. Per the germline V gene, CDR1 is SGDLS and CDR2 is YYNGEE. V was shortened by 0 bases and J by 7 bases, with 14 bases between the two germline ends. The CDR3 extends over 15 amino acids. The CDR3 spells CASSVVGLPGNEQFF. The CDR3 nucleotides read TGTGCCAGCAGCGTAGTGGGGTTGCCCGGGAATGAGCAGTTCTTC. The full variable domain, in which reference TRBV9 and TRBJ2-1 provide the parts outside the CDR3, is DSGVTQTPKHLITATGQRVTLRCSPRSGDLSVYWYQQSLDQGLQFLIQYYNGEERAKGNILERFSAQQFPDLHSELNLSSLELGDSALYFCASSVVGLPGNEQFFGPGTRLTVL.

The J gene is TRBJ2-2, the V gene TRBV6-5; 9 bases map to TRBD1. CDR3 size: 13 residues. V was clipped by 10 bases and J by 7 bases; unmatched bases: 7. CDR1 and CDR2 (germline): MNHEY, SVGAGI. The CDR3 DNA follows: TGTGCCATAGGGACAGGGCATGGCGGGGAGCTGTTTTTT. It codes for CAIGTGHGGELFF.